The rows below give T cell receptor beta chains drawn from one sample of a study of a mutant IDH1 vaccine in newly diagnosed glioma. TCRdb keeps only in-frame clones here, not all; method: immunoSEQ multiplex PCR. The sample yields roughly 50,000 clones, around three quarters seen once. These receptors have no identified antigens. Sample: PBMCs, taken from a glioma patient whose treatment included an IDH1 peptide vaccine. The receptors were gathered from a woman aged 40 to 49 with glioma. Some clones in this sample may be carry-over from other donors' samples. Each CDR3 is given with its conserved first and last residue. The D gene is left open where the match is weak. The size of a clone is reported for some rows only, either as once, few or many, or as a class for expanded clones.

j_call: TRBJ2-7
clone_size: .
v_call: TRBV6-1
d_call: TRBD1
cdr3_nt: TGTGCCAGCAGTGAGAGGACAGGACAGTCCCACGAGCAGTACTTC
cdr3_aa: CASSERTGQSHEQYF

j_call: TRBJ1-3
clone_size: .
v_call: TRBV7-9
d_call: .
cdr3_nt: TGTGCCAGCAGCCAGGGCGCCTCTGGAAACACCATATATTTT
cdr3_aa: CASSQGASGNTIYF

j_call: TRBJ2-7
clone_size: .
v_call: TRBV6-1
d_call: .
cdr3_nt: TGTGCCAGCAGTGAAGGAGCTGCCTCCACCTACGAGCAGTACTTC
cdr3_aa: CASSEGAASTYEQYF

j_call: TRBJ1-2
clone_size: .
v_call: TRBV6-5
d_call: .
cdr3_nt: TGTGCCAGCAGTTACTCGGAGGGCCGGGCTGGCTACACCTTC
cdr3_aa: CASSYSEGRAGYTF

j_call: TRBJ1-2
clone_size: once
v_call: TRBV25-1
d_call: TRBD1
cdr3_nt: TGTGCCAGCAGTGAAGGGGACAGCTATGGCTACACCTTC
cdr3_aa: CASSEGDSYGYTF

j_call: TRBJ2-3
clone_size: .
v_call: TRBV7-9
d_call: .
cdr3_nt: TGTGCCAGCAGCGAACCCCCGGGGCCTAGCACAGATACGCAGTATTTT
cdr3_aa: CASSEPPGPSTDTQYF

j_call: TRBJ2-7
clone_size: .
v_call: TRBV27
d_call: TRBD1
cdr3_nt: TGTGCCAGCAGTTTATCGATTCTGGACAGGCCCTCTAGGTACGAGCAGTACTTC
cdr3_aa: CASSLSILDRPSRYEQYF

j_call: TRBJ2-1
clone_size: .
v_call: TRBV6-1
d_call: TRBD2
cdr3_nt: TGTGCCAGCAGTAAGGGGACTAGCGGGAGGAATGAGCAGTTCTTC
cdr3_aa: CASSKGTSGRNEQFF

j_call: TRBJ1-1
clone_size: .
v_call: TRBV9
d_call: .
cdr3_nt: TGTGCCAGCAGCGTAGCTCTGGGGGTGAGCCGAGCTTTCTTT
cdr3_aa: CASSVALGVSRAFF

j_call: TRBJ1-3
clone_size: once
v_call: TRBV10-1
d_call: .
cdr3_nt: TGCGCCAGCAGTGCGTCTTGGACTTCGAACACCATATATTTT
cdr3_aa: CASSASWTSNTIYF

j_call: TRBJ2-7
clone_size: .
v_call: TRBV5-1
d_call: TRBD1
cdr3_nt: TGCGCCAGCAGCGTCGGACAGGGGCCCAGCTCCTACGAGCAGTACTTC
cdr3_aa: CASSVGQGPSSYEQYF

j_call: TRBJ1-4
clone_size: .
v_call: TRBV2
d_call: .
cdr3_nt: TGTGCCAGCAGCGACGGGACGGCGGAAAAACTGTTTTTT
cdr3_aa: CASSDGTAEKLFF

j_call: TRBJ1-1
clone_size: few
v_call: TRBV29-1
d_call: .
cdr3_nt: TGCAGCGTTCTATATCAGGGGACTGAAGCTTTCTTT
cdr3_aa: CSVLYQGTEAFF

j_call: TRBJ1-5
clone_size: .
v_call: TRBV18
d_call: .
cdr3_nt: TGTGCCAGCTCACCATACCAGACGGATCAGCCCCAGCATTTT
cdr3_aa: CASSPYQTDQPQHF

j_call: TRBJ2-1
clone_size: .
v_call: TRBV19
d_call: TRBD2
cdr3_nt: TGTGCCAGTAACGCGGGACTCGCGGGGGGGAGACGGAATGAGCAGTTCTTC
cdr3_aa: CASNAGLAGGRRNEQFF

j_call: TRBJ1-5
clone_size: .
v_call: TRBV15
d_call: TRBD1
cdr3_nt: TGTGCCACCAGCACTTGGACAGGGGTAGGGCCCCAGCATTTT
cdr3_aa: CATSTWTGVGPQHF

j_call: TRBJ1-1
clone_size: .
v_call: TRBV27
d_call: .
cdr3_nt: TGTGCCAGCAGTTTTTCCGCGGGGAACACTGAAGCTTTCTTT
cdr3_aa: CASSFSAGNTEAFF

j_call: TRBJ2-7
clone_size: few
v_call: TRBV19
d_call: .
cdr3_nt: TGTGCCAGTAGTATTGTCTTCGGACCCCTAGGGGAGCAGTACTTC
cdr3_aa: CASSIVFGPLGEQYF

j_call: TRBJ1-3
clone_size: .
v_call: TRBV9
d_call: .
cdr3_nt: TGTGCCAGCAGCGTAGAAGGCGGCCGCTCTGGAAACACCATATATTTT
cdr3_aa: CASSVEGGRSGNTIYF

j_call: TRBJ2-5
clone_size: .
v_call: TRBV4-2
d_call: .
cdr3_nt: TGTGCCAGCAGCCAAGATAGGGGGGGCCAAGAGACCCAGTACTTC
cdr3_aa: CASSQDRGGQETQYF

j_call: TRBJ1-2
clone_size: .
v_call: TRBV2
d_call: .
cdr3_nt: TGTGCCAGCCGGGACACCGGATGGCCGGGCTACACCTTC
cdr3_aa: CASRDTGWPGYTF

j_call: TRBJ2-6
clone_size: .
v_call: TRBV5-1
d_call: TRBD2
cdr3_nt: TGCGCCAGCAGCTTGATTGGCGGGGGGTCTGGGGCCAACGTCCTGACTTTC
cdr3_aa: CASSLIGGGSGANVLTF

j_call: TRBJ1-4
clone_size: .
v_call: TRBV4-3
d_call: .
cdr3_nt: TGCGCCAGCAGCCGGAGCAGGAGGACTAATGAAAAACTGTTTTTT
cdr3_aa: CASSRSRRTNEKLFF

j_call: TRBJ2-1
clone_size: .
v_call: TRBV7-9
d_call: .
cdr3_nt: TGTGCCAGCAGCTTCTCGATCGATGAGCAGTTCTTC
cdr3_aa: CASSFSIDEQFF

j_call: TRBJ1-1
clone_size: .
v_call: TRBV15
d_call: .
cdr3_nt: TGTGCCACCAGCATAAACAGAAACTCGATGAACACTGAAGCTTTCTTT
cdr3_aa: CATSINRNSMNTEAFF

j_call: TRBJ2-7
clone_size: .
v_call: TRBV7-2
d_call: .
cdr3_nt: TGTGCCAGCAGCTTGACTACAGGGAACGAGCAGTACTTC
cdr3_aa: CASSLTTGNEQYF

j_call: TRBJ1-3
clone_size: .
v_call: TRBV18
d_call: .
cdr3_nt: TGTGCCAGCTCACCCGCGGAACGGCTCTCTGGAAACACCATATATTTT
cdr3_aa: CASSPAERLSGNTIYF

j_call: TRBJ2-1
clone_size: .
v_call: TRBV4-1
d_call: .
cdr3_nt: TGCGCCAGCAGCAATACTGAGCAGTTCTTC
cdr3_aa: CASSNTEQFF

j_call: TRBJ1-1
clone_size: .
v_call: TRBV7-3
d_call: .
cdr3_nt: TGTGCCAGCAGCCAATACAGGGAAACTGAAGCTTTCTTT
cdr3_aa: CASSQYRETEAFF

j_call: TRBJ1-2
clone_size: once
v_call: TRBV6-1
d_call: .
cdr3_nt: TGTGCCAGCAGTGAAGCTCAGGGGATATATGGCTACACCTTC
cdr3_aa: CASSEAQGIYGYTF

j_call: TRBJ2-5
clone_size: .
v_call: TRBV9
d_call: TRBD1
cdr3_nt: TGTGCCAGCAGCGTAGAAGGGGGCAGGGTAGAGACCCAGTACTTC
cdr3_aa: CASSVEGGRVETQYF

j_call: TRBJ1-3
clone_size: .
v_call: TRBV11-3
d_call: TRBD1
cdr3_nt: TGTGCCAGCAGCGCACAGGGGGTTGGAAACACCATATATTTT
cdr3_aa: CASSAQGVGNTIYF

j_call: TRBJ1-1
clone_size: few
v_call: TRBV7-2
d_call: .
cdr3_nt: TGTGCCAGCAGCGGAGGAAGGGGCGGTGAAGCTTTCTTT
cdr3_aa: CASSGGRGGEAFF

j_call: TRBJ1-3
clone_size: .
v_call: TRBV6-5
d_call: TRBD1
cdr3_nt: TGTGCCAGCAGGCATGACAGGGAGAGAAACACCATATATTTT
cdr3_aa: CASRHDRERNTIYF

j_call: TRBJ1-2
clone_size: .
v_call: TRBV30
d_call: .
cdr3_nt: TGTGCCTGGAGTTCGGGCGGGGACGGCGGCTACACCTTC
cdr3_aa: CAWSSGGDGGYTF

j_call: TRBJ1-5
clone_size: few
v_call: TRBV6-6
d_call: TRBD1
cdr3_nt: TGTGCCAGCAGTTTCCTACCGGGACAGGGGAATCAGCCCCAGCATTTT
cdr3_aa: CASSFLPGQGNQPQHF

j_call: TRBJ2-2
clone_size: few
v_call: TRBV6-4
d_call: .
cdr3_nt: TGTGCCAGCAGTCCCGGGACAGCGGGCGGCGGGGAGCTGTTTTTT
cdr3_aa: CASSPGTAGGGELFF

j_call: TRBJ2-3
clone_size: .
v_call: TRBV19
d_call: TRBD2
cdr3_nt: TGTGCCAGTAGTATCGCAGCGGGAGGATCAGATACGCAGTATTTT
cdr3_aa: CASSIAAGGSDTQYF

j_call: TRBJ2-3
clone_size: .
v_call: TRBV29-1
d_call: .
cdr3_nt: TGCAGCGTTGGGGGGGATACGCAGTATTTT
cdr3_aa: CSVGGDTQYF

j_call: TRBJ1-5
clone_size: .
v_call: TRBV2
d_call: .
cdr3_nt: TGTGCCAGCAGTGAAGGGGGGTTAGGAGGACAGCCCCAGCATTTT
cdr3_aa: CASSEGGLGGQPQHF

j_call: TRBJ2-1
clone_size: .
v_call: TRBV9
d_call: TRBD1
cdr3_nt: TGTGCCAGCAGGGGACAGGGGCCAGGGAATGAGCAGTTCTTC
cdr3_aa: CASRGQGPGNEQFF

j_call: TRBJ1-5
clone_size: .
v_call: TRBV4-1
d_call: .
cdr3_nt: TGCGCCAGCAGCCAAGATATAACAAGTTACGAGAATCAGCCCCAGCATTTT
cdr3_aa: CASSQDITSYENQPQHF

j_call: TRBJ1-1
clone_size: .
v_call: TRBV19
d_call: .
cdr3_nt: TGTGCCAGTAGTTCCCGGCAGGCGATAACTGAAGCTTTCTTT
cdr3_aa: CASSSRQAITEAFF

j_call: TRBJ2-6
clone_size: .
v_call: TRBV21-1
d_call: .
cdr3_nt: TGTGCCAGCAGCTCCAATGGGGGGACAGCAATCTCTGGGGCCAACGTCCTGACTTTC
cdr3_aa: CASSSNGGTAISGANVLTF

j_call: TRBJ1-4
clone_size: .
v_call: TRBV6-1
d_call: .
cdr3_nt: TGTGCCAGCAGTGGTCTAACTAATGAAAAACTGTTTTTT
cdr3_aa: CASSGLTNEKLFF

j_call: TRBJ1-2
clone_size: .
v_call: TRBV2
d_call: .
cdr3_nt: TGTGCCAGCAGTGAGGAGGCCAACTATGGCTACACCTTC
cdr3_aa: CASSEEANYGYTF

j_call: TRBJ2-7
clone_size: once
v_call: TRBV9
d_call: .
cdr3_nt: TGTGCCAGCAGCACTGCGGCAGGCTACGAGCAGTACTTC
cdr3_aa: CASSTAAGYEQYF

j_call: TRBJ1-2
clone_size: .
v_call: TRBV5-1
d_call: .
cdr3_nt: TGCGCCAGCAGCCCCTTAGGGGGGGAGTATGGCTACACCTTC
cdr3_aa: CASSPLGGEYGYTF

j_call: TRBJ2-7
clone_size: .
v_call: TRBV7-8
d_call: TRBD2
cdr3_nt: TGTGCCAGGAGTCCGCGACTAGCGGGAAATGAGCAGTACTTC
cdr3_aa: CARSPRLAGNEQYF

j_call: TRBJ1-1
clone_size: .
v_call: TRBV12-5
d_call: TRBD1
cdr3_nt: TGTGCTAGTAGGGCAGAGGGGGCGCCCACTGAAGCTTTCTTT
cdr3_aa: CASRAEGAPTEAFF

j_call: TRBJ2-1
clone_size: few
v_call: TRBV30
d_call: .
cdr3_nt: TGTGCCTGGAGTGTCGGGCTCAGGGGTTACAATGAGCAGTTCTTC
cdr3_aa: CAWSVGLRGYNEQFF

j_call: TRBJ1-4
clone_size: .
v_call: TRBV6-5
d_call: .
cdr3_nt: TGTGCCAGCAGACGAGGGGGATCAACTAATGAAAAACTGTTTTTT
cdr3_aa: CASRRGGSTNEKLFF

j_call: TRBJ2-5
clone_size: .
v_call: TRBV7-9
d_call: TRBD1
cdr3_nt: TGTGCCAGCAGCCCCTCCGACAGGGGCAGGGGAGAGACCCAGTACTTC
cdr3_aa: CASSPSDRGRGETQYF

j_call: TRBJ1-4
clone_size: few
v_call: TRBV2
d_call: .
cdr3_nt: TGTGCCAGTTTAATCGAGGACAGTAATAGTGAAAAACTGTTTTTT
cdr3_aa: CASLIEDSNSEKLFF

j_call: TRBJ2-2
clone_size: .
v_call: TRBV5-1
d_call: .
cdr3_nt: TGCGCCAGCAGCTTGGTACCTCTGAACACCGGGGAGCTGTTTTTT
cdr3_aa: CASSLVPLNTGELFF

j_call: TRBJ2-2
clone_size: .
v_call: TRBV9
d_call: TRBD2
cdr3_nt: TGTGCCAGCAGCGTAGCTGGAGCGGGGGGGCTGGGCGGGGAGCTGTTTTTT
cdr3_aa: CASSVAGAGGLGGELFF

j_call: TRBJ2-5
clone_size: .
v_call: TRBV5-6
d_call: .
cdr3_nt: TGTGCCAGCAGCCCTCCCGGGACGCTTAGTGGGGAGACCCAGTACTTC
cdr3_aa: CASSPPGTLSGETQYF